This entry concerns a single T cell receptor (beta chain). This clone was seen a single time. Its antigen is not yet known. The input lacks base qualities; no much larger clone sits a single base away. The receptor library was made with the immunoSEQ multiplex PCR assay. This is the immuneACCESS table as TCRdb keeps it, with only in-frame sequences that have V and J called. A part of the clones is gone; compared with another copy, unresolved V genes explain less than half, and the rest is unexplained. Within this sample are some 90,000 clones, with approximately 91% of them counted one time only. The ten largest clonotypes hold 7.6% of the sample. These data belong to a study of control samples from healthy donors and cancer patients (dated by TCRdb to 2020 to 2021). The sample comprised blood. The origin of this receptor is a woman aged 55-69 years in good health.

The CDR3 sequence is CASLESRLREKLFF. The nucleotide sequence reads as follows: TGTGCCAGTTTAGAGTCACGGCTTCGGGAAAAACTGTTTTTT. The V and J segments used are TRBV28 and TRBJ1-4, with the D gene too uncertain to name. The germline V gene gives CDR1 as MDHEN and CDR2 as SYDVKM. The trim is 9 bases for V and 8 bases for J, with a gap of 19 bases between the germline ends. From the cysteine up to the phenylalanine, the CDR3 has a length of 14 residues. CDR3 DNA is the only sequence kept; it has 42 bases, read in frame from the first base.